Each of the 17 T cell receptor beta chains below was sequenced from the same sample in a study of blood T cell repertoires in COVID-19. Repertoires were generated with immunoSEQ multiplex PCR, while TCRdb's copy carries only in-frame clones and drops some. The table includes more than 200,000 clones, roughly 88% detected once. Material for sequencing was peripheral blood. The receptor set was obtained from a woman aged 40 to 50 who had recovered from COVID-19.

This clone was recorded once. V is TRBV27 and J is TRBJ2-7, with D uncertain. V dropped 5 bases and J dropped 4 bases, with 12 bases sitting between them. Germline V gives CDR1 MNHEY, CDR2 SMNVEV (reference sequence). The CDR3 extends over 13 amino acids. The CDR3 loop reads CASSPGQIYEQYF. The CDR3, as DNA: TGTGCCAGCAGTCCAGGTCAGATTTACGAGCAGTACTTC.

The genes are TRBV5-1 and TRBJ2-3; D gene uncertain. V lost 4 bases and J lost 6, with 15 bases in between. The germline V gene encodes CDR1 SGHRS and CDR2 YFSETQ. This CDR3 comprises 14 residues. CDR3 residues: CASSPNDPEDTQYF. The CDR3, as DNA: TGCGCCAGCAGCCCCAACGACCCGGAGGATACGCAGTATTTT.

The chain employs TRBV7-2 and TRBJ1-2, with 10 bases aligning to TRBD1. Looked up from germline, CDR1 is SGHTA and CDR2 is FQGNSA. This CDR3 comprises 15 residues. V shed 4 bases and J 4 bases; nucleotides not matched to a gene: 6. The CDR3 region has the DNA TGTGCCAGCAGCTGGGGGACAGGGGTTGGCTATGGCTACACCTTC. Residues: CASSWGTGVGYGYTF.

The gene calls are TRBV28 and TRBJ1-5; 7 nucleotides agree with TRBD1. The CDR3 has 14 amino acids. The trim removed 7 bases at V and 4 bases at J, leaving 7 bases unmatched. Looked up from germline, CDR1 is MDHEN and CDR2 is SYDVKM. The CDR3 is CASTRDRTNQPQHF. In nucleotides, the CDR3 is TGTGCCAGCACCCGGGACAGAACGAATCAGCCCCAGCATTTT.

The rearrangement links TRBV7-2 to TRBJ2-5; 8 nucleotides line up with TRBD1. CDR3 size: 15 residues. Germline CDR1 reads SGHTA; CDR2 reads FQGNSA. Losses at the gene ends were 5 bases for V and 1 base for J; bases not matched to a gene: 6. The CDR3 nucleotides read TGTGCCAGCAGCGTACAGGGGGAGTCCCAAGAGACCCAGTACTTC. As protein: CASSVQGESQETQYF.

The chain has TRBV18 and TRBJ1-5; perhaps TRBD1 as D (6 bases). CDR3 size: 14 residues. The V gene's germline CDR1 is KGHSH and CDR2 LQKENI. V lost 1 base, J lost 3 bases, and 7 bases lay in between. The DNA of the CDR3 is TGTGCCAGCTCACCACAGGGGGACAATCAGCCCCAGCATTTT. Residues: CASSPQGDNQPQHF.

The gene calls are TRBV7-2 and TRBJ1-2; 11 nucleotides agree with TRBD1. Germline trimming cut 1 base from V and 6 bases from J; bases unmatched to any gene: 4. Germline CDR1 and CDR2: SGHTA and FQGNSA. This CDR3 is 15 amino acids long. The CDR3 nucleotides are TGTGCCAGCAGCTTAGTGGGGACAGGGGGTGATGGCTACACCTTC. It translates to CASSLVGTGGDGYTF.

The chain links TRBV2 to TRBJ1-2; no firm D call. CDR1 SNHLY and CDR2 FYNNEI come from the germline V gene. This CDR3 contains 13 residues. V shed 4 bases and J shed 7 bases, with 13 bases lying between them. The DNA of the CDR3 is TGTGCCAGCAGTGGGTACACGGAGTCTGGCTACACCTTC. This encodes CASSGYTESGYTF.

The chain is built from TRBV7-2 and TRBJ2-1; tentatively, D is TRBD1 (5 bases). The CDR3 is made up of 13 amino acids. V lost 5 bases and J lost 7, with 12 bases in between. Per germline, CDR1 SGHTA and CDR2 FQGNSA. The CDR3 DNA is TGTGCCAGCAGCGGTCACCAGGGAAATGAGCAGTTCTTC. It codes for CASSGHQGNEQFF. The full variable domain, in which reference TRBV7-2 and TRBJ2-1 provide the parts outside the CDR3, is GAGVSQSPSNKVTEKGKDVELRCDPISGHTALYWYRQSLGQGLEFLIYFQGNSAPDKSGLPSDRFSAERTGGSVSTLTIQRTQQEDSAVYLCASSGHQGNEQFFGPGTRLTVL.

The rearrangement joins TRBV7-2 to TRBJ1-2; 8 positions agree with TRBD1. The CDR3 covers 15 residues. V dropped 4 bases and J dropped 4; count of bases not matched to a gene: 8. Germline CDR1 SGHTA, CDR2 FQGNSA. The DNA of the CDR3 is TGTGCCAGCAGCTACTCACAGGGGGTCGGCTATGGCTACACCTTC. Its translation: CASSYSQGVGYGYTF.

CDR3 amino acids: CASSPGGALDFAQFF. The CDR3 DNA reads as TGTGCCAGCAGCCCCGGGGGGGCCCTAGATTTTGCGCAGTTCTTC. The V and J genes are TRBV5-4 and TRBJ2-1; 8 bases are a match to TRBD2. V was clipped by 4 bases and J by 12 bases; unmatched bases: 15. The length of the CDR3 is 15 residues. The germline V gene encodes CDR1 SGHNT and CDR2 YYREEE (reference sequence).

This clone was observed a single time. This chain connects TRBV5-4 to TRBJ2-1, with D perhaps TRBD2 (5 bases). Trimming shortened V by 0 bases and J by 2 bases, and 12 bases separated the two germline ends. CDR1 is SGHNT and CDR2 is YYREEE in the germline V gene (reference sequence). The CDR3 consists of 16 residues. CDR3: CASSLAGVVAYNEQFF. The CDR3 DNA reads TGTGCCAGCAGCTTGGCCGGGGTAGTGGCCTACAATGAGCAGTTCTTC.

This chain joins TRBV9 and TRBJ2-7; no reliable D call. The CDR3 spans 13 residues. Germline loops: CDR1 SGDLS, CDR2 YYNGEE. The germline V and J ends were trimmed by 3 bases and 1 base, with 8 bases remaining between them. CDR3 loop: CASSAPTSYEQYF. CDR3 in DNA: TGTGCCAGCAGCGCACCGACATCCTACGAGCAGTACTTC.

The rearrangement links TRBV6-5 to TRBJ1-3, with D perhaps TRBD1 (5 bases). The germline V gene encodes CDR1 MNHEY and CDR2 SVGAGI. The V end lost 10 bases, the J end lost 0 bases, and 16 bases lay between the germline ends. There are 15 residues in the CDR3. CDR3 DNA sequence: TGTGCCACCCAAGGGGCGGGAGGCTCTGGAAACACCATATATTTT. It specifies CATQGAGGSGNTIYF.

This chain links TRBV5-1 with TRBJ2-3; TRBD2 matches at 9 bases. Per germline, CDR1 SGHRS and CDR2 YFSETQ. The ends lost 2 bases at V and 3 bases at J; junction bases unmatched: 4. This CDR3 spans 15 amino acids. This CDR3 reads CASSLASGVTDTQYF. Here the CDR3 DNA reads TGCGCCAGCAGCTTAGCTAGCGGGGTAACAGATACGCAGTATTTT.

Remarks on this clone: This sample includes further DNA sequences coding for the same CDR3. The gene calls are TRBV5-1 and TRBJ2-1; 7 bases line up with TRBD1. This CDR3 region has 14 residues. The ends lost 4 bases at V and 5 bases at J; junction bases unmatched: 6. Germline CDR1 is SGHRS and CDR2 is YFSETQ. CDR3 protein: CASSPGTADNEQFF. The CDR3 nucleotides read TGCGCCAGCAGCCCCGGGACAGCTGACAATGAGCAGTTCTTC.

V usage is TRBV13 and J usage is TRBJ2-7; 9 bases fit TRBD1. The V gene end was trimmed by 5 bases and the J gene end by 4 bases; junction bases not matched to a gene: 3. From germline, CDR1 is PRHDT and CDR2 FYEKMQ (reference sequence). The CDR3 contains 13 residues. In nucleotides, the CDR3 is TGTGCCAGCAGCCCCGGGACAGGGTACGAGCAGTACTTC. Residues: CASSPGTGYEQYF.